This TCR beta chain was captured in a study of T cells in Graves' hyperthyroidism and ophthalmopathy. Study-wide findings and caveats: In blood, most of the thyroid clonotypes expanded above 0.001 were also present.

RNA transcripts were the template for amplifying TCR beta CDR3 regions. The HTBI primer set was used in a first-round RT-PCR of the TCR CDR3. TCRdb analysed the multiplex PCR reads with MiXCR anew, one entry per CDR3 protein. The table has 250,000 to 300,000 distinct CDR3 sequences, roughly 13% seen once; the top ten hold 7.9%. Germline V CDR1 and CDR2: DFQATT, SNEGSKA (reference sequence). There are 13 residues in the CDR3. Trimming left V 0 bases short and J 1 base short, with 7 bases between. This clonotype was detected a few times. Its antigen is not identified. It was considered stable Graves' hyperthyroidism when ophthalmopathy did not progress within 18 months.

The V call is TRBV20-1, the J call TRBJ2-7, with no clear D. This clonotype was sampled from a woman between 35 and 50 years old with Graves' hyperthyroidism. The sequenced sample consisted of blood. CDR3 sequence reads: CSARDRRSYEQYF. CDR3 DNA: TGCAGTGCTAGAGATCGGAGATCCTACGAGCAGTACTTC.